Described below is a single T cell receptor beta chain sequence and its context. Its antigen remains unknown. Other DNA sequences in the same sample also yield this CDR3. The entry originates in a study of shared clonotypes between healthy human individuals. The repertoire was sequenced with immunoSEQ multiplex PCR; TCRdb's copy has only in-frame clones and lacks some. The sample carries about 1.5 million clones, under 99% recorded once. This CDR3 has 15 amino acids. Per the germline V gene, CDR1 is KGHSH and CDR2 is LQKENI. With V trimmed by 3 bases and J by 4 bases, 3 bases remained unmatched. Study results and limitations: Against clonotypes common to all four donors, non-shared ones had lower generation probabilities. Across four donors, naive CD4 shared approximately 4.5%, naive CD8 3% to 3.5%, memory CD4 roughly 2.2%, memory CD8 0.4% to 0.5%.

The source material was naive CD4+ T cells sorted from blood. As for subset: CD45RA+ positively selected. The TCR originated in a man younger than 40 in good health. V and J are TRBV18 and TRBJ2-3; 11 bases line up with TRBD2. The CDR3 sequence is CASSPLLAGADTQYF. For the CDR3, the DNA is TGTGCCAGCTCACCCCTACTAGCGGGGGCAGATACGCAGTATTTT.